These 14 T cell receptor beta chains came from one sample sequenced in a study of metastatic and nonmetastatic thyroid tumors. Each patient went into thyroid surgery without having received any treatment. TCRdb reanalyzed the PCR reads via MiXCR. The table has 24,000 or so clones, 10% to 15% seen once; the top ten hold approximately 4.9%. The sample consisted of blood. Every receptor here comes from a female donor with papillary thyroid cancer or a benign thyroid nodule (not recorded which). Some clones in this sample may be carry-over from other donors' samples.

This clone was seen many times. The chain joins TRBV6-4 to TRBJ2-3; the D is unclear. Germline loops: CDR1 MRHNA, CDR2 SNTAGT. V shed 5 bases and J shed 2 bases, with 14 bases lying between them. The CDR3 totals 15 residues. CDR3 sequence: CASSYGCAYTDTQYF. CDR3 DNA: TGTGCCAGCAGTTACGGGTGCGCCTACACAGATACGCAGTATTTT.

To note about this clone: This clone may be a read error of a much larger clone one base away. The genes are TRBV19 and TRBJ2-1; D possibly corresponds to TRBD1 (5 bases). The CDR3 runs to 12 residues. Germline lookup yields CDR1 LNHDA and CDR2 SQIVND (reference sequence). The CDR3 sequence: CVSSRQGNEQFF. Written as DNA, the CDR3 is TGTGTCAGTAGTAGGCAGGGCAATGAGCAGTTCTTC.

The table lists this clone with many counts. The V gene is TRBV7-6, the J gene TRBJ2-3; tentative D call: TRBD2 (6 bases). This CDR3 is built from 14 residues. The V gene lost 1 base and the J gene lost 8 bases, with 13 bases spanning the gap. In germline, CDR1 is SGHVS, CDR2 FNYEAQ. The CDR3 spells CASSLVTPGGTQYF. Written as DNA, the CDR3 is TGTGCCAGCAGCTTAGTTACCCCCGGGGGTACGCAGTATTTT.

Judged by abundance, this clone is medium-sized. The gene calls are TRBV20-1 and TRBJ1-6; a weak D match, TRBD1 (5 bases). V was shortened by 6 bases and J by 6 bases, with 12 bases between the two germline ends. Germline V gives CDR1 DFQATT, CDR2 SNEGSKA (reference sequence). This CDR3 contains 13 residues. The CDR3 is CSARDAANSPLHF. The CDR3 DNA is TGCAGTGCCAGGGACGCCGCTAATTCACCCCTCCACTTT.

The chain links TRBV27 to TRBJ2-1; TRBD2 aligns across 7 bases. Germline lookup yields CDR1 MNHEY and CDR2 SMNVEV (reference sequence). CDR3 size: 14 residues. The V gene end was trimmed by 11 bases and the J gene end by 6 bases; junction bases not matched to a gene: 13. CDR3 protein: CAGIYGTTSNEQFF. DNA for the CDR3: TGTGCCGGCATTTACGGGACTACCTCCAATGAGCAGTTCTTC.

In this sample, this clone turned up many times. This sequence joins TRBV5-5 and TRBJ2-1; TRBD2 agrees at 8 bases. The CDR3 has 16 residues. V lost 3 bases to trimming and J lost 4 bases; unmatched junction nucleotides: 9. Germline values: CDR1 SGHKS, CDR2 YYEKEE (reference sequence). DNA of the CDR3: TGTGCCAGCAGCTCGCCCAGCGGGGGAGAATACAATGAGCAGTTCTTC. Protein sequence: CASSSPSGGEYNEQFF.

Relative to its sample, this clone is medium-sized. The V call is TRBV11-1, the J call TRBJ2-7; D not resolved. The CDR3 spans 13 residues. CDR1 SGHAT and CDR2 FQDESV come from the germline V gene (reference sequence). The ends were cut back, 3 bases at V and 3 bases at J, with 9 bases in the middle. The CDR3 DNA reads TGTGCCAGCAGCTTCGGTCGCAACTACGAGCAGTACTTC. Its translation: CASSFGRNYEQYF.

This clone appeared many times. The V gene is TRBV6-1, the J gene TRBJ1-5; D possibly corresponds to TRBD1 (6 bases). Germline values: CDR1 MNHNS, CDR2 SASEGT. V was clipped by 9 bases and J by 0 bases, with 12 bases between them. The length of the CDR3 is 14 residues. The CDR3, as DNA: TGTGCCAGTAAACAGGGTTATAGCAATCAGCCCCAGCATTTT. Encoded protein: CASKQGYSNQPQHF.

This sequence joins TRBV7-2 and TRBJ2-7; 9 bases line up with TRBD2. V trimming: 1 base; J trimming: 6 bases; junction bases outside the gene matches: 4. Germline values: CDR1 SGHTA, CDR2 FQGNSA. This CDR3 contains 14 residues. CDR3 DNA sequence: TGTGCCAGCAGCTTAGAAGCGGGAGGTAGCGAGCAGTACTTC. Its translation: CASSLEAGGSEQYF.

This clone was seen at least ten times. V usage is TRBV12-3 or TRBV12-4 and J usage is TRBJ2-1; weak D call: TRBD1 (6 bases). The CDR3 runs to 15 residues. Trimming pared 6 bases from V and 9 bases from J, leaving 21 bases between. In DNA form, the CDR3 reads TGTGCCAGCAGCCCCAGACAGGTCGCTAGGGGTGAGCAGTTCTTC. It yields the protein CASSPRQVARGEQFF.

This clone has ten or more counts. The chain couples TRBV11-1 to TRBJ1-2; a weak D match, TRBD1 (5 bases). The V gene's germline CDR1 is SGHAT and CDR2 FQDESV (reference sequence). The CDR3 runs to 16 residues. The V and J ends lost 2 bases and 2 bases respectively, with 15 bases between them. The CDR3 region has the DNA TGTGCCAGCAGCTTAACGAGCAGGGCCACGAACTATGGCTACACCTTC. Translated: CASSLTSRATNYGYTF.

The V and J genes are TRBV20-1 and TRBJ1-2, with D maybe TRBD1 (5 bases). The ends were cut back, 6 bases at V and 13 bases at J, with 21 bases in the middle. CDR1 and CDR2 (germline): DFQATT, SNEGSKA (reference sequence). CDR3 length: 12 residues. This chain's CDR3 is CSAGSGTEVSTF. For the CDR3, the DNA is TGCAGTGCAGGATCCGGGACGGAGGTCTCCACCTTC.

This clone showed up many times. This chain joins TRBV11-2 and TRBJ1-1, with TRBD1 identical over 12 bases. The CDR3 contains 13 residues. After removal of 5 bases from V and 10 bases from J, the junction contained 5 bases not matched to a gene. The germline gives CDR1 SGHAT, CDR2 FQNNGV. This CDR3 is CASSNRDRGRAFF. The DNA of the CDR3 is TGTGCCAGCAGCAACCGGGACAGGGGGCGAGCTTTCTTT.

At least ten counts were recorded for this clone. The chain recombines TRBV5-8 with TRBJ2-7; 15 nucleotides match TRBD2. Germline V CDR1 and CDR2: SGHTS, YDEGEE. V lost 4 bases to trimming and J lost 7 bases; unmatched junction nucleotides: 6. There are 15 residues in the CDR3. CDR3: CASSITGTSGREQYF. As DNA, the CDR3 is TGTGCCAGCAGCATAACCGGGACTAGCGGGAGGGAGCAGTACTTC.